These 10 T cell receptor beta chains originate from one sample sequenced in a study of early T cells in non-severe SARS-CoV-2 infection. TCRdb reprocessed the 5' RACE reads with MiXCR, giving one entry per CDR3 protein. The sample consists of tens of thousands of distinct CDR3 sequences, around 15% of them appearing once. Sequencing input: whole blood. The receptors derive from an adult who was a healthcare worker with PCR-confirmed SARS-CoV-2 infection or an uninfected control (not recorded which).

The chain combines TRBV5-1 with TRBJ1-1, with D possibly TRBD1 on 6 matching bases. Per the germline V gene, CDR1 is SGHRS and CDR2 is YFSETQ. The CDR3 is 15 amino acids. V gave up 5 bases and J gave up 3 bases, with 17 bases separating them. CDR3 sequence reads: CASRTGRMMDTEAFF. The CDR3 coding sequence is TGCGCCAGCAGGACAGGAAGGATGATGGACACTGAAGCTTTCTTT.

The chain uses TRBV28 and TRBJ1-2; a possible D gene is TRBD1 (5 bases). Trimming removed 6 bases at V and 5 bases at J, with 19 bases between. There are 15 residues in the CDR3. Germline assignment: CDR1 MDHEN and CDR2 SYDVKM. CDR3 sequence reads: CASSPPGPISYGYTF. CDR3 DNA sequence: TGTGCCAGCAGCCCGCCGGGACCGATTTCTTATGGCTACACCTTC.

This clonotype occurred a few times. This chain connects TRBV5-1 to TRBJ2-7; a weak D match, TRBD2 (5 bases). The germline gives CDR1 SGHRS, CDR2 YFSETQ. This CDR3 contains 13 residues. Between the trimmed V and J ends, which lost 6 bases and 0 bases, there was a span of 10 bases. The CDR3 sequence is CASNGELSYEQYF. The CDR3 region has the DNA TGCGCCAGCAACGGGGAACTCTCCTACGAGCAGTACTTC.

This clonotype occurred a few times. The rearrangement joins TRBV5-6 to TRBJ2-5, with D hard to call. V was pared by 0 bases and J by 5 bases, with 14 bases between. The CDR3 has 15 residues. CDR1 and CDR2 (germline): SGHDT, YYEEEE. Here the CDR3 reads CASSLGRLGLETQYF. CDR3 in DNA: TGTGCCAGCAGCTTGGGGCGACTGGGGTTGGAGACCCAGTACTTC.

The chain combines TRBV12-3 or TRBV12-4 with TRBJ1-5; the match to TRBD1 covers 7 bases. The CDR3 extends over 17 amino acids. V was clipped by 1 base and J by 0 bases; unmatched bases: 6. The CDR3 bases are TGTGCCAGCAGTTTAGGGGACAGTCGGTTTAGCAATCAGCCCCAGCATTTT. This codes for CASSLGDSRFSNQPQHF.

This clonotype was seen many times. J is TRBJ2-1 and V is TRBV20-1; 13 nucleotides align to TRBD2. CDR1 is DFQATT and CDR2 is SNEGSKA in the germline V gene (reference sequence). This CDR3 has 15 amino acids. With 6 bases clipped from V and 8 bases from J, the junction kept 10 bases outside the gene matches. In DNA, the CDR3 is TGCAGTGCGCGATCCGGGACTAGCGGGGTTTATGAGCAGTTCTTC. This codes for CSARSGTSGVYEQFF.

This clonotype was counted a few times. This chain connects TRBV18 to TRBJ1-2; 7 bases are a match to TRBD1. Per germline, CDR1 KGHSH and CDR2 LQKENI. This CDR3 has 18 residues. J lost 0 bases, V lost 6 bases, and 16 bases had no gene match. CDR3 nucleotides: TGTGCCAGCTCGCACACAACGCCAACCGGGACAGCTAACTATGGCTACACCTTC. Translation gives CASSHTTPTGTANYGYTF.

This clonotype occurred many times. The chain uses TRBV20-1 and TRBJ2-7, with D maybe TRBD2 (6 bases). CDR3 size: 18 residues. The V and J ends lost 5 bases and 2 bases respectively, with 28 bases between them. Germline V gene sequence: CDR1 DFQATT, CDR2 SNEGSKA (reference sequence). The CDR3 loop reads CSAFDRSERGSPTYEQYF. The CDR3 DNA is TGCAGTGCTTTTGATCGGAGCGAACGGGGGTCCCCTACCTACGAGCAGTACTTC.

The chain is built from TRBV7-6 and TRBJ2-3; a weak D match, TRBD2 (6 bases). V was cut by 4 bases and J by 7 bases, with 12 bases left in between. Germline values: CDR1 SGHVS, CDR2 FNYEAQ. The length of the CDR3 is 13 residues. CDR3 protein: CASSSRLDHTQYF. The CDR3 coding sequence is TGTGCCAGCAGCTCGCGACTAGACCATACGCAGTATTTT.

There are a few counts of this clonotype. The chain is built from TRBV10-3 and TRBJ2-7; 9 nucleotides align to TRBD1. The germline V gene has CDR1 ENHRY and CDR2 SYGVKD. CDR3 length equals 12 residues. V dropped 8 bases and J dropped 3; count of bases not matched to a gene: 2. The CDR3: CAIRDRDYEQYF. CDR3 sequence (DNA): TGTGCCATCCGGGACAGGGACTACGAGCAGTACTTC.